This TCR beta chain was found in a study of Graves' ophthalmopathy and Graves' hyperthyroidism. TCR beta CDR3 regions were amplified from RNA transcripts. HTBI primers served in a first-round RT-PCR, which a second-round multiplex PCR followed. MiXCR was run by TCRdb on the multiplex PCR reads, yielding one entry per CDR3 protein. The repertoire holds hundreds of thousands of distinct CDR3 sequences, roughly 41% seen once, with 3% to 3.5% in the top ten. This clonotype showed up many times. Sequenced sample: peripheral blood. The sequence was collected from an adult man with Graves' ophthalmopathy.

The CDR3 loop reads CASTPWDRNYNSPLHF. CDR3 coding DNA: TGTGCCAGCACCCCCTGGGACAGAAACTATAATTCACCCCTCCACTTT. This chain joins TRBV12-3 or TRBV12-4 and TRBJ1-6; the match to TRBD1 covers 7 bases. Trimming at V came to 7 bases and at J to 3 bases, leaving 9 bases not matched to a gene. This CDR3 is built from 16 residues.